These 32 T cell receptor beta chains came from one sample sequenced in a study of blood T cells in healthy people across ages. Together with a sample-barcoded 5' primer, a J-beta primer mix was included in a second PCR lasting roughly 6 to 12 cycles. Via MiXCR, TCRdb re-called the 5' RACE reads, giving one row per CDR3 protein. This table has around 800,000 distinct CDR3 sequences, 60% to 80% appearing once. The sequenced sample was blood. Source of these receptors: a man aged 25-40 years in good health.

This chain connects TRBV2 to TRBJ1-4; the D gene is possibly TRBD1 (6 bases). The CDR3 spans 15 residues. Per germline, CDR1 SNHLY and CDR2 FYNNEI. Trimming cost V 5 bases and J 6 bases, with 16 bases left between them. CDR3 nucleotides: TGTGCCAGCAGTAAACAGGGAATTGGTGATGAAAAACTGTTTTTT. It specifies CASSKQGIGDEKLFF.

This clonotype occurred once. The CDR3 nucleotides are TGTGCCAGCACGCCAGTTATTAAAGAGACCCAGTACTTC. This gives the protein CASTPVIKETQYF. The rearrangement uses TRBV2 and TRBJ2-4; D is undetermined. The DNA matches TRBJ2-5 better at its end, which makes the J call doubtful. The CDR3 contains 13 residues. CDR1 and CDR2 (germline): SNHLY, FYNNEI.

This chain connects TRBV29-1 to TRBJ2-1; 8 bases line up with TRBD2. With 1 base clipped from V and 2 bases from J, the junction kept 4 bases outside the gene matches. The germline V gene encodes CDR1 SQVTM and CDR2 ANQGSEA. This CDR3 has 15 residues. CDR3 nucleotides: TGCAGCGTTGAAGGGGAGCGGGGGCCCTACAATGAGCAGTTCTTC. This gives the protein CSVEGERGPYNEQFF.

This sequence joins TRBV5-1 and TRBJ1-4, with D perhaps TRBD1 (6 bases). The V end lost 4 bases, the J end lost 4 bases, and 14 bases lay between the germline ends. This CDR3 has 15 amino acids. In germline, CDR1 is SGHRS, CDR2 YFSETQ. Here the CDR3 reads CASSGSDRSNEKLFF. The CDR3 nucleotides read TGCGCCAGCAGCGGTTCGGACAGAAGTAATGAAAAACTGTTTTTT.

The V and J genes are TRBV6-5 and TRBJ1-5; 7 nucleotides agree with TRBD1. This CDR3 spans 16 amino acids. The J segment lost 0 bases and the V segment lost 8 bases, leaving 10 bases of the junction unmatched. CDR1 and CDR2 from the germline V gene are MNHEY and SVGAGI. Here the CDR3 DNA reads TGTGCCAGCCCTATGGGTGACAGGGATAGCAATCAGCCCCAGCATTTT. Translation: CASPMGDRDSNQPQHF.

This clonotype was seen a handful of times. The rearrangement uses TRBV24-1 and TRBJ2-7; D is uncertain. The V end lost 3 bases, the J end lost 2 bases, and 13 bases lay between the germline ends. The CDR3 contains 15 residues. The germline V gene encodes CDR1 KGHDR and CDR2 SFDVKD. Here the CDR3 reads CATSDPGISPYEQYF. The CDR3 DNA is TGTGCCACCAGTGATCCAGGTATAAGCCCCTACGAGCAGTACTTC.

This clonotype was found a few times. This chain connects TRBV5-1 to TRBJ2-1, with unresolved D. Trimming pared 0 bases from V and 4 bases from J, leaving 8 bases between. Germline loops: CDR1 SGHRS, CDR2 YFSETQ. This CDR3 contains 14 residues. The CDR3 region has the DNA TGCGCCAGCAGCTTGGTAGTCGAATACAATGAGCAGTTCTTC. It is translated as CASSLVVEYNEQFF.

This rearrangement joins TRBV29-1 to TRBJ1-2; TRBD1 matches at 7 bases. The J segment lost 5 bases and the V segment lost 3 bases, leaving 15 bases of the junction unmatched. Germline values: CDR1 SQVTM, CDR2 ANQGSEA. The CDR3 has 16 amino acids. The CDR3 DNA reads as TGCAGCGTTGATGTCTTGATGGACAGCAGGGGGTATGGCTACACCTTC. Amino acids: CSVDVLMDSRGYGYTF.

This clonotype was picked up one time. The V call is TRBV6-2 or TRBV6-3, the J call TRBJ2-4, with D unresolved. The DNA end lines up better with TRBJ2-5; the J call may be wrong. This CDR3 spans 12 amino acids. Per the germline V gene, CDR1 is MNHEY and CDR2 is SVGEGT. The CDR3 here is CASSYPQETQYF. The CDR3 nucleotides are TGTGCCAGCAGTTACCCTCAAGAGACCCAGTACTTC.

The V gene is TRBV7-2, the J gene TRBJ2-1, with no clear D. The CDR3 runs to 14 residues. The V end lost 1 base, the J end lost 4 bases, and 8 bases lay between the germline ends. CDR1 is SGHTA and CDR2 is FQGNSA in the germline V gene. CDR3 sequence (DNA): TGTGCCAGCAGCTTAGGGGTAGAATACAATGAGCAGTTCTTC. Its translation: CASSLGVEYNEQFF.

The chain links TRBV9 to TRBJ1-4; D gene unclear. Germline V gene data show CDR1 as SGDLS and CDR2 as YYNGEE. CDR3 length: 15 amino acids. Trimming pared 1 base from V and 4 bases from J, leaving 11 bases between. CDR3 amino acids: CASSVSQSHNEKLFF. CDR3 bases: TGTGCCAGCAGCGTATCCCAGTCCCATAATGAAAAACTGTTTTTT.

The rearrangement uses TRBV2 and TRBJ2-6; D call uncertain. Germline loops: CDR1 SNHLY, CDR2 FYNNEI. The CDR3 runs 13 residues. Trimming left V 11 bases short and J 2 bases short, with 10 bases between. DNA for the CDR3: TGTGCCCCGGCACAAGCTGGGGCCAACGTCCTGACTTTC. This translates into CAPAQAGANVLTF.

The chain uses TRBV28 and TRBJ1-1; maybe TRBD1 (6 bases). Germline V gene data show CDR1 as MDHEN and CDR2 as SYDVKM. The CDR3 length is 15 residues. The V end was cut by 7 bases, the J end by 2 bases, with 17 bases between. Here the CDR3 reads CASNAPGDPNTEAFF. CDR3 in DNA: TGTGCCAGCAACGCGCCAGGGGACCCTAACACTGAAGCTTTCTTT.

This clonotype was seen once. The rearrangement joins TRBV6-5 to TRBJ2-1; D is ambiguous. Trimming removed 5 bases from V and 6 bases from J, with 14 bases in between. The germline V gene encodes CDR1 MNHEY and CDR2 SVGAGI. The CDR3 runs 14 residues. In DNA, the CDR3 is TGTGCCAGCAGTCCCAGCCCGCTAGTCAATGAGCAGTTCTTC. Its protein is CASSPSPLVNEQFF.

This clonotype was observed once. CDR3 residues: CASSQDLQGPVTDTQYF. Here the CDR3 DNA reads TGCGCCAGCAGCCAAGATTTACAGGGCCCTGTCACAGATACGCAGTATTTT. The V call is TRBV4-3, the J call TRBJ2-3; TRBD1 might be the D (6 bases). With 0 bases removed from V and 2 bases from J, the gap between germline ends came to 15 bases. This CDR3 comprises 17 residues. The V gene's germline CDR1 is LGHNA and CDR2 YSLEER.

V and J are TRBV5-1 and TRBJ2-1; 8 bases match TRBD2. The germline V gene encodes CDR1 SGHRS and CDR2 YFSETQ. Unmatched junction bases numbered 8, after V lost 4 bases and J lost 5 bases. This CDR3 spans 15 amino acids. In DNA, the CDR3 is TGCGCCAGCAGCATAGGACTAGCCGCGAACAATGAGCAGTTCTTC. This encodes CASSIGLAANNEQFF.

This clonotype was seen a few times. This sequence joins TRBV4-2 and TRBJ1-4, with a weak D call TRBD1 (6 bases). Germline CDR1 and CDR2: LGHNA and YNFKEQ. With 6 bases removed from V and 8 bases from J, the gap between germline ends came to 19 bases. The CDR3 totals 15 residues. The CDR3 DNA reads as TGTGCCAGCAGACGTGAGGCCCGGGGGGCCGAAAAACTGTTTTTT. This sequence encodes CASRREARGAEKLFF.

This clonotype was counted only a few times. The rearrangement joins TRBV5-5 to TRBJ1-1; D is unresolved. CDR1 and CDR2 from the germline V gene are SGHKS and YYEKEE (reference sequence). The V and J ends lost 4 bases and 3 bases respectively, with 13 bases between them. The CDR3 contains 14 residues. The CDR3 DNA reads TGTGCCAGCAGCGAGGGCCCTTCGGACACTGAAGCTTTCTTT. It yields the protein CASSEGPSDTEAFF. The full variable domain, with the rest looked up from reference TRBV5-5 and TRBJ1-1, is DAGVTQSPTHLIKTRGQQVTLRCSPISGHKSVSWYQQVLGQGPQFIFQYYEKEERGRGNFPDRFSARQFPNYSSELNVNALLLGDSALYLCASSEGPSDTEAFFGQGTRLTVV.

The chain couples TRBV13 to TRBJ2-2; 8 nucleotides line up with TRBD2. J gave up 4 bases and V 6 bases, and 7 bases lay outside the gene matches. CDR3 length equals 15 residues. Germline assignment: CDR1 PRHDT and CDR2 FYEKMQ (reference sequence). The CDR3 here is CASSGPGGSTGELFF. The CDR3 DNA is TGTGCCAGCAGTGGTCCGGGGGGGAGCACCGGGGAGCTGTTTTTT.

This clonotype was seen a few times. The chain has TRBV20-1 and TRBJ2-7; D remains ambiguous. Germline V gene lookup returns CDR1 DFQATT and CDR2 SNEGSKA (reference sequence). Trimming cost V 2 bases and J 3 bases, with 5 bases left between them. This CDR3 is 11 amino acids long. As DNA, the CDR3 is TGCAGTGCTAGATTAGACTACGAGCAGTACTTC. Amino acids: CSARLDYEQYF.

The count of this clonotype is one. V usage is TRBV7-9 and J usage is TRBJ2-4; D ambiguous. Trimming took 5 bases from V and 11 from J, leaving 16 bases between them. The CDR3 is 13 residues long. The germline CDR1 and CDR2 sequences are SEHNR and FQNEAQ (reference sequence). In DNA, the CDR3 is TGTGCCAGCAGCCCGTGGCCCCCGAGCGTTCAGTACTTC. Amino acid sequence: CASSPWPPSVQYF.

The rearrangement links TRBV12-3 or TRBV12-4 to TRBJ2-5; 10 positions match TRBD1. The J call is in doubt because the DNA end fits TRBJ2-7 better. CDR3 size: 16 residues. DNA of the CDR3: TGTGCCAGCAGTCCGGGGACAGGGGCCGCTTCTTTCGAGCAGTACTTC. Translated, it gives CASSPGTGAASFEQYF.

The gene calls are TRBV21-1 and TRBJ2-4; the listed D gene, TRBD1, was not tested against the DNA. TRBV21-1 is noted as a pseudogene. The CDR3 length is 14 residues. This CDR3 reads CASTTGTGGCEQYF. CDR3 sequence (DNA): TGTGCCAGCACTACCGGGACAGGGGGCTGTGAGCAGTACTTC.

The chain has TRBV10-3 and TRBJ1-1, with D possibly being TRBD1 (6 bases). The germline V gene has CDR1 ENHRY and CDR2 SYGVKD. The CDR3 has 13 residues. Trimming removed 4 bases from V and 6 bases from J, with 12 bases in between. In nucleotides, the CDR3 is TGTGCCATCAGTGCAGGGGCTGGCGCTGAAGCTTTCTTT. Translation gives CAISAGAGAEAFF.

The gene calls are TRBV20-1 and TRBJ2-1; D is possibly TRBD2 (7 bases). This CDR3 comprises 16 residues. V lost 0 bases and J 2 bases, leaving 14 bases between the germline ends. CDR1 DFQATT and CDR2 SNEGSKA come from the germline V gene (reference sequence). Here the CDR3 reads CSARDWGGHTYNEQFF. The CDR3 DNA sequence: TGCAGTGCTAGAGATTGGGGGGGACACACCTACAATGAGCAGTTCTTC.

This rearrangement joins TRBV6-1 to TRBJ1-6; 7 bases fit TRBD1. Per the germline V gene, CDR1 is MNHNS and CDR2 is SASEGT. The CDR3 length is 15 residues. Germline trimming cut 2 bases from V and 7 bases from J; bases unmatched to any gene: 5. CDR3 nucleotides: TGTGCCAGCAGTGAACGGACAGGTTCCAATTCACCCCTCCACTTT. Its translation is CASSERTGSNSPLHF.

About this clonotype: The junction and the germline gene differ at one end; a read error may be behind it. The chain links TRBV2 to TRBJ2-7; 8 bases are shared with TRBD1. The CDR3 is made up of 14 amino acids. CDR1 SNHLY and CDR2 FYNNEI come from the germline V gene. CDR3 region: CAGSDTGGIYEQYF. CDR3 DNA: TGTGCCGGCAGTGACACAGGGGGAATATACGAGCAGTACTTC.

This clonotype was detected only a few times. The chain joins TRBV27 to TRBJ2-7; D remains unclear. The CDR3 consists of 14 residues. CDR1 is MNHEY, CDR2 SMNVEV, per germline (reference sequence). Trimming left V 6 bases short and J 2 bases short, with 14 bases between. In DNA form, the CDR3 reads TGTGCCAGCAGCGAAGAACAGTTCGCCTACGAGCAGTACTTC. Its translation is CASSEEQFAYEQYF.

This clonotype was detected ten times or more. This rearrangement joins TRBV28 to TRBJ2-4; 8 bases map to TRBD2. This CDR3 comprises 15 residues. CDR1 and CDR2 from the germline V gene are MDHEN and SYDVKM. V trimming: 5 bases; J trimming: 5 bases; junction bases outside the gene matches: 8. The CDR3 coding sequence is TGTGCCAGCAGTCTCAGCGGGGGTGTCCAAAACATTCAGTACTTC. Translating gives CASSLSGGVQNIQYF.

The chain employs TRBV4-2 and TRBJ2-7; 7 bases line up with TRBD2. V lost 0 bases to trimming and J lost 3 bases; unmatched junction nucleotides: 11. The CDR3 runs 17 residues. CDR1 and CDR2 (germline): LGHNA, YNFKEQ. Here the CDR3 DNA reads TGTGCCAGCAGCCAAGAACATACGGGGGGTGAGTTCTACGAGCAGTACTTC. Its translation: CASSQEHTGGEFYEQYF.

V is TRBV10-3 and J is TRBJ2-3, with TRBD1 matching over 7 bases. Germline V gene data show CDR1 as ENHRY and CDR2 as SYGVKD. CDR3 length: 14 amino acids. V lost 6 bases and J lost 2; bases outside the gene matches: 5. The CDR3 coding sequence is TGTGCCATCAGGCTCGGACAGGCCACAGATACGCAGTATTTT. Translation: CAIRLGQATDTQYF.

The rearrangement uses TRBV14 and TRBJ2-7; D remains unclear. Trimming cost V 0 bases and J 0 bases, with 6 bases left between them. The CDR3 loop spans 14 amino acids. Per germline, CDR1 SGHDN and CDR2 FVKESK. The CDR3 sequence is CASSQEGVSYEQYF. CDR3 sequence (DNA): TGTGCCAGCAGCCAAGAGGGCGTCTCCTACGAGCAGTACTTC.